The clone carrying this T cell receptor (beta chain) was seen many times. Its specificity is not known. Diagnoses were established from clinical symptoms, serum thyroxine, TRAb, thyroid ultrasound and orbital computed tomography. The PBMC fraction was derived from around 9.5 ml of fresh peripheral blood. RNA transcripts provided the template for amplifying TCR beta CDR3 regions. HTBI primers were used in a first-round RT-PCR, which preceded a second-round multiplex PCR. Each CDR3 protein is one row after TCRdb ran MiXCR on the multiplex PCR reads. In the table there are around 400,000 distinct CDR3 sequences, 20% to 25% of which are singletons. This CDR3 is built from 14 residues. From germline, CDR1 is MNHEY and CDR2 SVGEGT. J lost 9 bases, V lost 8 bases, and 11 bases had no gene match. The record originates from a study of Graves' ophthalmopathy and Graves' hyperthyroidism. The wider study: Blood was drawn at initial diagnosis, before any treatment. Broader study findings: Detected in blood as well were most expanded thyroid clonotypes with frequency above 0.001.

The sequence was collected from a woman between 18 and 29 years old with stable Graves' hyperthyroidism. This chain links TRBV6-2 or TRBV6-3 with TRBJ2-7, with TRBD1 identical over 12 bases. The specimen was peripheral blood. The CDR3 sequence: CASGDRGPISGQYF. CDR3 nucleotides: TGTGCCAGCGGGGACAGGGGGCCAATCTCGGGGCAGTACTTC.